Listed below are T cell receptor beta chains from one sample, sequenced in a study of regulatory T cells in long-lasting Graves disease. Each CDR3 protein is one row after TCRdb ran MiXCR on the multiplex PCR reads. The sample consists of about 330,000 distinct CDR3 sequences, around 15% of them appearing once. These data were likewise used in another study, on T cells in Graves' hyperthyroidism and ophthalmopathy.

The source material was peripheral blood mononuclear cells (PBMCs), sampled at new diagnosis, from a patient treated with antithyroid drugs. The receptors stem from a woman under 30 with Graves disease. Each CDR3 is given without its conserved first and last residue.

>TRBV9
ASSARGGGAVAYNEQF
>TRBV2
ASSLSGTGGIANTEAL
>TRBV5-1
ASSFGADLAKNIQY
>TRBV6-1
ASSPGTSGEFSYEQY
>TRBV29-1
SGGVSGGFTDTQY
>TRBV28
ASSLLRGQGATEAF
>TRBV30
AWSVSYRGRAYEQY
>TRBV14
ASSSWTSGGWV
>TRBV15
ATSREATSGRTNYNEQF
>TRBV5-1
ASSSLWTYNEQF
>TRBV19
ASTRLAGGETQY
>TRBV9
ASSAGTVEADTQY